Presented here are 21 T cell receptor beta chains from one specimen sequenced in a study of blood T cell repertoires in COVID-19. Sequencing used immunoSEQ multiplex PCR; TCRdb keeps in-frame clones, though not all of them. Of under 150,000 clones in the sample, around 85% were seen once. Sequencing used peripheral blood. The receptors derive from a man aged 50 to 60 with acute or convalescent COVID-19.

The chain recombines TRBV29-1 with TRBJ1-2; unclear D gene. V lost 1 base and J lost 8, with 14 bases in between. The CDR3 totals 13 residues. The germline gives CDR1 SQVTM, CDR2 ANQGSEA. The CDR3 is CSVEAPYGRGYTF. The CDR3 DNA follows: TGCAGCGTTGAAGCCCCCTACGGTCGCGGCTACACCTTC.

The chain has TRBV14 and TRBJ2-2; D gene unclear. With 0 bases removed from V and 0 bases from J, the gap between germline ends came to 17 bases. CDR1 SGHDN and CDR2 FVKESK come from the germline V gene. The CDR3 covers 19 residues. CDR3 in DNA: TGTGCCAGCAGCCAAGATGCCATTCTCGGAGAGGCGAACACCGGGGAGCTGTTTTTT. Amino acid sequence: CASSQDAILGEANTGELFF.

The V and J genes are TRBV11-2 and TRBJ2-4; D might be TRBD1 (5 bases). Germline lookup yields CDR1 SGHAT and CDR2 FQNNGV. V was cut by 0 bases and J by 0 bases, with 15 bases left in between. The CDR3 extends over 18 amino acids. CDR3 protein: CASSLEGARALAKNIQYF. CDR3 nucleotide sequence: TGTGCCAGCAGCTTAGAAGGTGCCAGGGCACTAGCCAAAAACATTCAGTACTTC.

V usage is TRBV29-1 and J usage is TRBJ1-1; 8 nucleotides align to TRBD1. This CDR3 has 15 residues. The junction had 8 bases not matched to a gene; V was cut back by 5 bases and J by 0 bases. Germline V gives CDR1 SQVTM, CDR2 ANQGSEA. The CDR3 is CSVSGGAGVNTEAFF. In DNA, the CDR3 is TGCAGCGTTTCAGGGGGCGCAGGGGTGAACACTGAAGCTTTCTTT.

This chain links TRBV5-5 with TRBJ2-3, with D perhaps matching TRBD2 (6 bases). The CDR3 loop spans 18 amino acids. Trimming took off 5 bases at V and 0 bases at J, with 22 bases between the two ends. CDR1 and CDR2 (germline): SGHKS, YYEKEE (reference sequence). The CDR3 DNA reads TGTGCCAGCAGGTGTATAGACGGGGGAACCACTAGCACAGATACGCAGTATTTT. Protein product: CASRCIDGGTTSTDTQYF.

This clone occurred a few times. The CDR3: CSANLGTNEKLFF. CDR3 coding DNA: TGCAGCGCCAATCTCGGAACTAATGAAAAACTGTTTTTT. This sequence joins TRBV29-1 and TRBJ1-4; D is undetermined. Germline V gene lookup returns CDR1 SQVTM and CDR2 ANQGSEA. V lost 7 bases and J lost 1, with 10 bases in between. The CDR3 runs to 13 residues. Together with reference TRBV29-1 and TRBJ1-4, the CDR3 gives the full variable domain: SAVISQKPSRDICQRGTSLTIQCQVDSQVTMMFWYRQQPGQSLTLIATANQGSEATYESGFVIDKFPISRPNLTFSTLTVSNMSPEDSSIYLCSANLGTNEKLFFGSGTQLSVL.

The CDR3 region is CAWARTGGAFNTF. The CDR3 bases are TGTGCCTGGGCCAGGACAGGGGGCGCGTTTAACACCTTC. The V call is TRBV30, the J call TRBJ1-2, with 11 bases that match TRBD1. V lost 5 bases, J lost 12 bases, and 11 bases stayed unmatched. The CDR3 covers 13 residues. Germline V lookup: CDR1 GTSNPN, CDR2 SVGIG (reference sequence).

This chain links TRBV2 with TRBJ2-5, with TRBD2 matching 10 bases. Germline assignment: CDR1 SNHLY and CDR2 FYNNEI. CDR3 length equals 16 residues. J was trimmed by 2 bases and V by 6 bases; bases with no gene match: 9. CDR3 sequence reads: CASSARSGGLQETQYF. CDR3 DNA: TGTGCCAGCAGCGCCCGTAGCGGGGGGTTACAAGAGACCCAGTACTTC.

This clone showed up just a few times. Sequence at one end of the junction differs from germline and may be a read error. In DNA, the CDR3 is TGTGCCATCAGTACAACCGGGACAGGGGGCCCCGTTTTTTCGGCCGTCTTC. This gives the protein CAISTTGTGGPVFSAVF. The chain recombines TRBV10-3 with TRBJ1-2, with TRBD1 identical over 12 bases. The CDR3 is 17 residues long. Germline V gives CDR1 ENHRY, CDR2 SYGVKD.

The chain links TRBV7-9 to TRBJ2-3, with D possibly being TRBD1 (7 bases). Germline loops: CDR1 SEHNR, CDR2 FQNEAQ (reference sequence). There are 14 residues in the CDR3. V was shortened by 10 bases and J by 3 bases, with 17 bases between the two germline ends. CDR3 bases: TGTGCCACCACCTCGGAGGGGGCAACAGATACGCAGTATTTT. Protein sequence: CATTSEGATDTQYF.

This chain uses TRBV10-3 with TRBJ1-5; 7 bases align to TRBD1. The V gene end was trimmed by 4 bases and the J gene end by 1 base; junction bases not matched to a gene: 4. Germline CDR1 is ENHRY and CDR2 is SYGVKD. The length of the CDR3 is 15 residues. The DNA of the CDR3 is TGTGCCATCAGTGCATCGACAGGGAGCAATCAGCCCCAGCATTTT. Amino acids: CAISASTGSNQPQHF.

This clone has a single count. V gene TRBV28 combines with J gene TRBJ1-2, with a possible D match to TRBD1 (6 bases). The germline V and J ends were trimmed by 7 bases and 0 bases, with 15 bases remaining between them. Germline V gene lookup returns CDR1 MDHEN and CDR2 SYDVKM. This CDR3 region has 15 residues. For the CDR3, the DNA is TGTGCCAGCACCTTGGGACAAGGGGCTAACTATGGCTACACCTTC. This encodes CASTLGQGANYGYTF.

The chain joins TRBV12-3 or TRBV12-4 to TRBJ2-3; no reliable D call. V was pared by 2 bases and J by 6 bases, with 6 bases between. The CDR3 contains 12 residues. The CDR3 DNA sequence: TGTGCCAGCAGTTTAAACGGGGATACGCAGTATTTT. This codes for CASSLNGDTQYF.

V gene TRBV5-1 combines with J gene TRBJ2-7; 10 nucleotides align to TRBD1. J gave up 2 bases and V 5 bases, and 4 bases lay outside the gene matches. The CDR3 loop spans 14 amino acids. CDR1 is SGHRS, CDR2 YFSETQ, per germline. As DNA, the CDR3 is TGCGCCAGCAGAAGGGGGACAGGGGCCTACGAGCAGTACTTC. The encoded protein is CASRRGTGAYEQYF.

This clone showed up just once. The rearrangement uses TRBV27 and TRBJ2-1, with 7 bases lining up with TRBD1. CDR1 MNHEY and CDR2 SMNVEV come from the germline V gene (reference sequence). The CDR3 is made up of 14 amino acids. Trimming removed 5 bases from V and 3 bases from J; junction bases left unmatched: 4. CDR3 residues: CASSTRQGYNEQFF. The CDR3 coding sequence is TGTGCCAGCAGTACGAGACAGGGCTACAATGAGCAGTTCTTC.

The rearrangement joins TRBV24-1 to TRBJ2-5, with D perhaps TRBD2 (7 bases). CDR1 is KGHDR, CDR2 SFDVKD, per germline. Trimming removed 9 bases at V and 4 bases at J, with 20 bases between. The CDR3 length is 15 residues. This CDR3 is CATAATGREGETQYF. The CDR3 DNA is TGTGCCACCGCGGCCACAGGGAGGGAGGGAGAGACCCAGTACTTC.

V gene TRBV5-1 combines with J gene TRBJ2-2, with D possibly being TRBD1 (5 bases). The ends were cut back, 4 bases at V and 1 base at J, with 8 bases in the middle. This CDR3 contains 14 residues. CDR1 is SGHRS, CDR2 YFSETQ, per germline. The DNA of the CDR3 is TGCGCCAGCAGCGTACAGGTGAACACCGGGGAGCTGTTTTTT. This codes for CASSVQVNTGELFF.

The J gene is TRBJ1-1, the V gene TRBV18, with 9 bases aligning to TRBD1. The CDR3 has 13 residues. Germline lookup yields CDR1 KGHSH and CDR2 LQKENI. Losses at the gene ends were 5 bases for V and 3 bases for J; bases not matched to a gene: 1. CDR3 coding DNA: TGTGCCAGCTCAAGGGACAGGGACACTGAAGCTTTCTTT. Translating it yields CASSRDRDTEAFF.

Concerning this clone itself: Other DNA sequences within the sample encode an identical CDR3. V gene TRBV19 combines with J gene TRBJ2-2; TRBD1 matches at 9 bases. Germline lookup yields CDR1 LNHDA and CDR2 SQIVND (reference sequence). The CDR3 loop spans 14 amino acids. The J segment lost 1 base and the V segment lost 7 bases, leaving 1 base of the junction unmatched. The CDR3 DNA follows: TGTGCCAGTACGGACAGGGGGAACACCGGGGAGCTGTTTTTT. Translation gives CASTDRGNTGELFF.

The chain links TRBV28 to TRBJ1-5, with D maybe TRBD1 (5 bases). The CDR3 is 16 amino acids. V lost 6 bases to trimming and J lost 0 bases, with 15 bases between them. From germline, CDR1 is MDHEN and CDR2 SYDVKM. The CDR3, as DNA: TGTGCCAGCAGAAACCTCTACCAGGGTAGCAATCAGCCCCAGCATTTT. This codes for CASRNLYQGSNQPQHF.

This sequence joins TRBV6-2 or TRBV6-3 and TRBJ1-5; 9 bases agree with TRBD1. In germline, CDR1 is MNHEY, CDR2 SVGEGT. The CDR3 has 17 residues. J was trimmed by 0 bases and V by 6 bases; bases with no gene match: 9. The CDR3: CASSRPGTGFSNQPQHF. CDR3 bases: TGTGCCAGCAGCCGTCCCGGGACAGGGTTTAGCAATCAGCCCCAGCATTTT.